Following are 14 T cell receptor beta chains from one sample sequenced in a study of T cells in Graves' hyperthyroidism and ophthalmopathy. Amplified TCR beta CDR3 regions derived from RNA transcripts. The study used the HTBI primer set for a first-round RT-PCR of the TCR CDR3. A single record per CDR3 protein comes from TCRdb applying MiXCR to the multiplex PCR reads. There are about 570,000 distinct CDR3 sequences in the sample; around 46% occur only once, and around 17% lies in the top ten. Sequenced input: peripheral blood or thyroid tissue (not recorded which). These receptors were obtained from an adult woman with Graves' disease, either hyperthyroidism or ophthalmopathy (not recorded which).

This clonotype appeared many times. The chain uses TRBV6-1 and TRBJ1-4; no reliable D call. CDR1 is MNHNS, CDR2 SASEGT, per germline. CDR3 size: 13 residues. V lost 8 bases and J 4 bases, leaving 11 bases between the germline ends. CDR3 loop: CASRGSLNEKLFF. CDR3 bases: TGTGCCAGCCGTGGAAGCCTTAATGAAAAACTGTTTTTT.

V gene TRBV6-5 combines with J gene TRBJ1-1; 10 nucleotides agree with TRBD1. Looked up from germline, CDR1 is MNHEY and CDR2 is SVGAGI. The CDR3 contains 16 residues. V was clipped by 5 bases and J by 1 base; unmatched bases: 7. The CDR3: CASSPGTGEGNTEAFF. The CDR3 coding sequence is TGTGCCAGCAGTCCCGGGACAGGGGAAGGGAACACTGAAGCTTTCTTT.

This clonotype was observed many times. The chain uses TRBV7-9 and TRBJ2-5; 10 bases map to TRBD2. CDR3 length equals 16 residues. After removal of 5 bases from V and 5 bases from J, the junction contained 11 bases not matched to a gene. Germline assignment: CDR1 SEHNR and CDR2 FQNEAQ (reference sequence). The CDR3 here is CASSPPGLAGAETQYF. In nucleotides, the CDR3 is TGTGCCAGCAGCCCACCCGGGCTAGCGGGAGCTGAGACCCAGTACTTC.

The chain carries TRBV24-1 and TRBJ2-2; a possible D gene is TRBD2 (6 bases). This CDR3 contains 16 residues. Between the trimmed V and J ends, which lost 4 bases and 5 bases, there was a span of 16 bases. CDR1 KGHDR and CDR2 SFDVKD come from the germline V gene. The CDR3: CATSDPGGERTGELFF. The CDR3 DNA reads as TGTGCCACCAGTGACCCCGGGGGTGAGAGGACCGGGGAGCTGTTTTTT.

The chain is built from TRBV15 and TRBJ1-1; TRBD1 might be the D (5 bases). Looked up from germline, CDR1 is LNHNV and CDR2 is YYDKDF (reference sequence). Trimming took off 6 bases at V and 4 bases at J, with 15 bases between the two ends. The CDR3 is made up of 14 amino acids. CDR3 DNA sequence: TGTGCCACCAGTCAGGGTACTTTGACCACTGAAGCTTTCTTT. It specifies CATSQGTLTTEAFF. The full variable domain, in which reference TRBV15 and TRBJ1-1 provide the parts outside the CDR3, is DAMVIQNPRYQVTQFGKPVTLSCSQTLNHNVMYWYQQKSSQAPKLLFHYYDKDFNNEADTPDNFQSRRPNTSFCFLDIRSPGLGDTAMYLCATSQGTLTTEAFFGQGTRLTVV.

This clonotype has a count of ten or more. The chain combines TRBV15 with TRBJ2-6; no clear D. CDR3 length: 15 amino acids. V gave up 0 bases and J gave up 11 bases, with 14 bases separating them. Per germline, CDR1 LNHNV and CDR2 YYDKDF (reference sequence). This CDR3 is CATSRESGRDHVLTF. The CDR3 DNA reads TGTGCCACCAGCAGAGAATCGGGTAGAGATCACGTCCTGACTTTC.

This clonotype was detected ten times or more. This rearrangement joins TRBV14 to TRBJ1-6; D not certain. Germline CDR1 is SGHDN and CDR2 is FVKESK. The CDR3 is 15 amino acids. The ends were cut back, 2 bases at V and 13 bases at J, with 18 bases in the middle. CDR3 DNA: TGTGCCAGCAGCCAAAATTGGGTTCGGTTCAGCCCCCTCCACTTT. Translated, it gives CASSQNWVRFSPLHF. Based on the CDR3 plus reference TRBV14 and TRBJ1-6, the full variable domain is EAGVTQFPSHSVIEKGQTVTLRCDPISGHDNLYWYRRVMGKEIKFLLHFVKESKQDESGMPNNRFLAERTGGTYSTLKVQPAELEDSGVYFCASSQNWVRFSPLHFGNGTRLTVT.

This clonotype has at least ten counts. This chain links TRBV3-1 with TRBJ1-5; D gene ambiguous. Germline V gives CDR1 LGHDT, CDR2 YNNKEL (reference sequence). This CDR3 region has 13 residues. V lost 0 bases and J 3 bases, leaving 3 bases between the germline ends. In DNA, the CDR3 is TGTGCCAGCAGCCAAGACTACAATCAGCCCCAGCATTTT. It encodes CASSQDYNQPQHF.

There are many counts of this clonotype. V is TRBV2 and J is TRBJ2-5, with D tentatively TRBD1 or TRBD2 (5 bases each). This CDR3 contains 12 residues. The V gene lost 9 bases and the J gene lost 5 bases, with 13 bases spanning the gap. Looked up from germline, CDR1 is SNHLY and CDR2 is FYNNEI. The chain's CDR3 is CARRGLRETQYF. In nucleotides, the CDR3 is TGTGCCAGGAGGGGTTTGAGGGAGACCCAGTACTTC.

This clonotype was counted ten times or more. The chain is built from TRBV27 and TRBJ1-5; TRBD1 agrees at 7 bases. The V gene's germline CDR1 is MNHEY and CDR2 SMNVEV (reference sequence). J was trimmed by 1 base and V by 7 bases; bases with no gene match: 4. The CDR3 is 14 amino acids. This CDR3 reads CASKDRLSNQPQHF. The DNA for the CDR3 is TGTGCCAGCAAGGACAGGCTAAGCAATCAGCCCCAGCATTTT.

Of note for this clonotype: At one end the junction does not follow the germline gene, possibly because of a read error. This rearrangement joins TRBV15 to TRBJ1-1; weak D call: TRBD1 (5 bases). This CDR3 has 16 residues. Germline lookup yields CDR1 LNHNV and CDR2 YYDKDF (reference sequence). This chain's CDR3 is CAASSLGGLRNTEAFF. Written as DNA, the CDR3 is TGTGCCGCCAGCAGCTTGGGGGGACTTAGGAACACTGAAGCTTTCTTT.

The chain couples TRBV11-2 to TRBJ1-4; possibly TRBD1 for D (6 bases). This CDR3 spans 22 amino acids. Germline CDR1 reads SGHAT; CDR2 reads FQNNGV. Trimming shortened V by 5 bases and J by 7 bases, and 38 bases separated the two germline ends. The CDR3 protein is CASSPGRFLVAVTGGGGEKLFF. In DNA, the CDR3 is TGTGCCAGCAGCCCCGGTCGGTTCTTGGTAGCGGTCACCGGGGGCGGAGGTGAAAAACTGTTTTTT.

This clonotype was observed a handful of times. The rearrangement uses TRBV5-1 and TRBJ1-2; TRBD1 aligns across 7 bases. The CDR3 totals 14 residues. Germline CDR1 reads SGHRS; CDR2 reads YFSETQ. V shed 0 bases and J 6 bases; nucleotides not matched to a gene: 5. CDR3 in amino acids: CASSLGQGSNGYTF. The CDR3 nucleotides read TGCGCCAGCAGCTTGGGACAGGGATCGAATGGCTACACCTTC.

This clonotype was seen at least ten times. The chain recombines TRBV20-1 with TRBJ2-2; weak D call: TRBD2 (6 bases). The CDR3 covers 13 residues. In germline, CDR1 is DFQATT, CDR2 SNEGSKA (reference sequence). The V end lost 3 bases, the J end lost 3 bases, and 8 bases lay between the germline ends. The CDR3 region is CSASGRDTGELFF. CDR3 sequence (DNA): TGCAGTGCTAGCGGGAGAGACACCGGGGAGCTGTTTTTT.